This TCR beta chain was identified in a study of blood T cell repertoires in COVID-19. Study context: The origin of the acute and convalescent COVID-19 samples was the United States, Italy and Spain. PBMCs, B-cell-depleted T cells, or T cells were the source of the cDNA or gDNA that made up the material.

From germline, CDR1 is SGHRS and CDR2 YFSETQ. The ends were cut back, 0 bases at V and 0 bases at J, with 6 bases in the middle. This CDR3 is built from 14 residues. Study processing details: The authors estimated nucleated cell counts from reference gene primer amplification. The protocol was immunoSEQ multiplex PCR, while the TCRdb copy is restricted to in-frame clones and leaves out a portion. V, J and clone size are those of that table, while D and trimming were read from the DNA. In the table there are tens of thousands of clones, around four fifths of which are singletons. This receptor was obtained from a human donor in a cohort sampled during active COVID-19. Sample: peripheral blood. The V call is TRBV5-1, the J call TRBJ1-1; D perhaps matches TRBD1 (6 bases). The CDR3 region has the DNA TGCGCCAGCAGCTTGGACAGGGTGAACACTGAAGCTTTCTTT. This codes for CASSLDRVNTEAFF.